The entry below describes one T cell receptor (beta chain). Clones were read by immunoSEQ multiplex PCR, and TCRdb kept only the in-frame ones, dropping some. The table has about 220,000 clones, about four fifths seen once. The sample originates from a study of blood T cell repertoires in COVID-19. Germline V gene sequence: CDR1 MNHEY, CDR2 SVGAGI. V was pared by 5 bases and J by 4 bases, with 17 bases between. The CDR3 has 15 amino acids. The clonotype originates from a woman in her 40s with active or convalescent COVID-19. This chain links TRBV6-5 with TRBJ1-2; tentatively, D is TRBD1 (5 bases). Sequencing used peripheral blood. CDR3 in DNA: TGTGCCAGCAGTCCCTCAGGGTATTGGGGCTATGGCTACACCTTC. Translation: CASSPSGYWGYGYTF.